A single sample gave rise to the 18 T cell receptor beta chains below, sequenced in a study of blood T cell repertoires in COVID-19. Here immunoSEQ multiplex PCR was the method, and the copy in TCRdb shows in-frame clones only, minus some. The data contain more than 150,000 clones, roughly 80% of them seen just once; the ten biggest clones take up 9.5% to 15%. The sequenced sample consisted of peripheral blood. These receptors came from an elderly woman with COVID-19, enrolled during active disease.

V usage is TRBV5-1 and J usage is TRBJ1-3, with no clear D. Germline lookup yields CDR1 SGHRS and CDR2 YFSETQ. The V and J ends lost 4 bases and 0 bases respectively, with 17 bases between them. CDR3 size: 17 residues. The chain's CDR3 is CASSPWTADGSGNTIYF. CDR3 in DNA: TGCGCCAGCAGCCCGTGGACTGCAGACGGCTCTGGAAACACCATATATTTT.

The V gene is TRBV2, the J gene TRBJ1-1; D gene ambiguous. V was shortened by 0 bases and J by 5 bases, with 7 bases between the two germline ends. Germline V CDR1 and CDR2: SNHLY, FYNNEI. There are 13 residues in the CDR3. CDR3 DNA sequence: TGTGCCAGCAGTGAAGCCGGGAGAACTGAAGCTTTCTTT. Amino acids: CASSEAGRTEAFF.

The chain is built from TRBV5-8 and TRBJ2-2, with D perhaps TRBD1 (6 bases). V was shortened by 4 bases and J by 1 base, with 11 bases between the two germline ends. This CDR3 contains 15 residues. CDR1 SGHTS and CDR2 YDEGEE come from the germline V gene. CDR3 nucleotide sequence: TGTGCCAGCAGCAATGGACAGCTGAACACCGGGGAGCTGTTTTTT. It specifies CASSNGQLNTGELFF. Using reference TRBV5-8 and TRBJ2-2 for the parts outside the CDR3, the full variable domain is EAGVTQSPTHLIKTRGQQATLRCSPISGHTSVYWYQQALGLGLQFLLWYDEGEERNRGNFPPRFSGRQFPNYSSELNVNALELEDSALYLCASSNGQLNTGELFFGEGSRLTVL.

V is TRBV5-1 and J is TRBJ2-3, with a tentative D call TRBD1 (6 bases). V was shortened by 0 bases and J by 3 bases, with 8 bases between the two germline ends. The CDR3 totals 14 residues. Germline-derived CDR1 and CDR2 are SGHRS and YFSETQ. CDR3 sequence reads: CASSLVGATDTQYF. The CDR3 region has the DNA TGCGCCAGCAGCTTGGTGGGGGCAACAGATACGCAGTATTTT.

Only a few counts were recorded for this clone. This CDR3 is CASSFERTGDSPLHF. The CDR3, as DNA: TGTGCCAGCAGCTTCGAAAGGACAGGGGATTCACCCCTCCACTTT. The J gene is TRBJ1-6, the V gene TRBV5-4; 9 nucleotides agree with TRBD1. The CDR3 consists of 15 residues. Germline-derived CDR1 and CDR2 are SGHNT and YYREEE (reference sequence). V lost 2 bases and J lost 8; bases outside the gene matches: 5.

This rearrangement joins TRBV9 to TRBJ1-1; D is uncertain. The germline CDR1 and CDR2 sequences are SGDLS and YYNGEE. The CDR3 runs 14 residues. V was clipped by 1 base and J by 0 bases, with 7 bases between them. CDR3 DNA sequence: TGTGCCAGCAGCGTAAACAGCATGAACACTGAAGCTTTCTTT. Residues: CASSVNSMNTEAFF. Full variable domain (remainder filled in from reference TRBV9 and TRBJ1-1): DSGVTQTPKHLITATGQRVTLRCSPRSGDLSVYWYQQSLDQGLQFLIQYYNGEERAKGNILERFSAQQFPDLHSELNLSSLELGDSALYFCASSVNSMNTEAFFGQGTRLTVV.

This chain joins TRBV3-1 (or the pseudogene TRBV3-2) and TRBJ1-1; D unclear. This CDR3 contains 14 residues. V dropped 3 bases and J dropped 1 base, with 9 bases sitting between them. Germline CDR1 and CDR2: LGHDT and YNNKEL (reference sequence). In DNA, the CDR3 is TGTGCCAGCAGCCAGGGGAGGAGGAACACTGAAGCTTTCTTT. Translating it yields CASSQGRRNTEAFF.

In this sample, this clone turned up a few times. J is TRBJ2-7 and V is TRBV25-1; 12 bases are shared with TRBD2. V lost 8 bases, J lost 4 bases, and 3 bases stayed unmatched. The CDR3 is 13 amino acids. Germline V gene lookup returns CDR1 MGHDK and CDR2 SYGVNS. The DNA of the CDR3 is TGTGCCAGCGGACTAGCGGGAAGTTACGAGCAGTACTTC. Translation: CASGLAGSYEQYF.

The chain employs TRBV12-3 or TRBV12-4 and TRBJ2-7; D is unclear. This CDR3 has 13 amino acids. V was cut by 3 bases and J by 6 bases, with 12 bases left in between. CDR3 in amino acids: CASSFYQAAEQYF. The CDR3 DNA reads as TGTGCCAGCAGTTTTTACCAGGCAGCCGAGCAGTACTTC.

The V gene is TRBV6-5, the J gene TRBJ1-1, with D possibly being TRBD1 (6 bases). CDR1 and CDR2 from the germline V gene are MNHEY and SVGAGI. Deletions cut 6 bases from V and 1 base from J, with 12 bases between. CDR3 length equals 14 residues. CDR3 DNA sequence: TGTGCCAGCAGGACCGGGACATGGAACACTGAAGCTTTCTTT. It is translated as CASRTGTWNTEAFF.

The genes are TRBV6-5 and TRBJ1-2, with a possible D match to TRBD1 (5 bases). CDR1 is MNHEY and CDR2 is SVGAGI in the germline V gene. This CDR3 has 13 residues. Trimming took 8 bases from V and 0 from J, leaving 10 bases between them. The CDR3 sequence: CASVTRANYGYTF. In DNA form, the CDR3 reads TGTGCCAGCGTGACCAGGGCTAACTATGGCTACACCTTC.

The CDR3 reads CASSLAGGITDTQYF. The CDR3 region has the DNA TGTGCCAGCAGTCTAGCGGGAGGTATCACAGATACGCAGTATTTT. V gene TRBV28 combines with J gene TRBJ2-3; TRBD2 agrees at 11 bases. Germline values: CDR1 MDHEN, CDR2 SYDVKM. V shed 5 bases and J 2 bases; nucleotides not matched to a gene: 3. The CDR3 is 15 residues long.

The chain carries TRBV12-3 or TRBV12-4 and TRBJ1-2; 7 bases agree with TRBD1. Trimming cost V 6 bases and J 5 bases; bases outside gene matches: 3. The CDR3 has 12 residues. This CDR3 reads CASRKQGYGYTF. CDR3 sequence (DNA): TGTGCCAGCAGGAAACAGGGGTATGGCTACACCTTC.

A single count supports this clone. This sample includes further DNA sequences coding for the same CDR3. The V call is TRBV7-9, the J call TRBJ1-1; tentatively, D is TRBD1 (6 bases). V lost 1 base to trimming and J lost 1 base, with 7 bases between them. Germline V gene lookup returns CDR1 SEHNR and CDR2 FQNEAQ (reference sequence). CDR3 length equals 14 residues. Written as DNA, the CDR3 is TGTGCCAGCAGCTTAGTACAGGGGAACACTGAAGCTTTCTTT. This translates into CASSLVQGNTEAFF. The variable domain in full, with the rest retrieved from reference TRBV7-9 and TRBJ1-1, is DTGVSQNPRHKITKRGQNVTFRCDPISEHNRLYWYRQTLGQGPEFLTYFQNEAQLEKSRLLSDRFSAERPKGSFSTLEIQRTEQGDSAMYLCASSLVQGNTEAFFGQGTRLTVV.

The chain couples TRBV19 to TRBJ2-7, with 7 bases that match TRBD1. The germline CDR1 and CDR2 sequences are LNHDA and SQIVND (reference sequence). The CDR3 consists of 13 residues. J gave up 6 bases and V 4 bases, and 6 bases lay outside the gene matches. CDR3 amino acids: CASSTGQLGEQYF. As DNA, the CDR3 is TGTGCCAGTAGTACGGGACAGCTCGGCGAGCAGTACTTC.

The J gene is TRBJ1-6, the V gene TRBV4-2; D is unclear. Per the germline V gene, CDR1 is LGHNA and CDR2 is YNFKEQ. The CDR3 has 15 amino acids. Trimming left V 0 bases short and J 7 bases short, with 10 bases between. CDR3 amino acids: CASSQDRTGNSPLHF. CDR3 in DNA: TGTGCCAGCAGCCAAGACCGGACGGGGAATTCACCCCTCCACTTT.

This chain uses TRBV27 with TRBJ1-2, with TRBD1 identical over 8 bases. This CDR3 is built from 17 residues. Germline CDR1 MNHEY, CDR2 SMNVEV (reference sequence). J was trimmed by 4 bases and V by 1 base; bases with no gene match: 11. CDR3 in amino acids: CASSLLGQAPNRYGYTF. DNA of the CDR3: TGTGCCAGCAGTTTATTGGGACAGGCCCCTAATCGCTATGGCTACACCTTC.

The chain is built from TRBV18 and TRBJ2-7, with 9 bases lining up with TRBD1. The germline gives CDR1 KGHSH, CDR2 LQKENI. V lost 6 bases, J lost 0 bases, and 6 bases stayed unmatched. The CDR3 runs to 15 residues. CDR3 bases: TGTGCCAGCTCCCTACAGGGGGCCAGCTCCTACGAGCAGTACTTC. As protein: CASSLQGASSYEQYF.